This note documents a single T cell receptor (beta chain) sequence. Into CD45RA+ naive and CD45RA-negative memory subsets, the CD4+ cells were split. At deep level, the assay was performed. For each subset, genomic DNA was distributed in equal portions over several immunoSEQ plates. Here immunoSEQ multiplex PCR was the method, and the copy in TCRdb shows in-frame clones only, minus some. In the table there are 2,500,000 or so clones, 80% to 95% of which are singletons. The data derive from a study of shared clonotypes between healthy human individuals. Study summary: CD4 naive and CD4 memory each took three plates per donor, while CD8 naive took two and CD8 memory one.

The source material was naive CD4+ T cells from PBMCs. Subset here: CD45RA+ positively selected. This receptor was taken from a man aged 18 to 35 in good health. Some clones in this sample may be carry-over from other donors' samples.

DNA of the CDR3: TGTGCCAGCAGTTTAGGGGTTCTGTCCTACAATGAGCAGTTCTTC. Its protein product is CASSLGVLSYNEQFF. V usage is TRBV27 and J usage is TRBJ2-1; unclear D gene. The CDR3 is 15 amino acids. Germline CDR1 is MNHEY and CDR2 is SMNVEV (reference sequence). The germline V and J ends were trimmed by 2 bases and 1 base, with 9 bases remaining between them.